Presented here are 22 T cell receptor beta chains from one specimen sequenced in a study of T cell repertoires in cytomegalovirus infection (dated by TCRdb to the late 2010s). These receptors have no known antigen. Sequencing took place on an Illumina HiSeq 1500. TCRdb handled the public reads itself, with Q25 trimming in fastp and clone calling in MiXCR, and kept productive beta chains. Every CDR3 protein is listed once, alongside the most common genes and DNA of its rows. The sample records 900,000 to 950,000 distinct CDR3 sequences, around a third of which are singletons. The top ten clones comprise about 14% of the sample. The treatment or condition label for this specimen denotes: in vitro stimulation with specific CMV peptide epitopes to enrich CMV-specific T cells. This specimen was cultured CD8+ T cells from PBMCs, taken from culture after CMV antigen stimulation. The receptors here all came from a human donor in good health (CMV status not recorded). Some clones in this sample may be carry-over from other donors' samples.

The chain joins TRBV27 to TRBJ1-2; D is ambiguous. The CDR3 length is 13 residues. The V and J ends lost 6 bases and 3 bases respectively, with 11 bases between them. The germline CDR1 and CDR2 sequences are MNHEY and SMNVEV (reference sequence). This chain's CDR3 is CASSPSTYYGYTF. CDR3 bases: TGTGCCAGCAGCCCTTCAACATACTATGGCTACACCTTC.

This clonotype was counted only a few times. This chain links TRBV4-1 with TRBJ1-2; the match to TRBD1 covers 10 bases. CDR3 length equals 16 residues. Trimming removed 4 bases from V and 1 base from J; junction bases left unmatched: 6. Germline V gene data show CDR1 as MGHRA and CDR2 as YSYEKL. The CDR3 spells CASSRADRGYNYGYTF. The CDR3 coding sequence is TGCGCCAGCAGCCGGGCGGACAGGGGGTATAACTATGGCTACACCTTC.

The table lists this clonotype with many counts. The rearrangement uses TRBV7-2 and TRBJ1-1; 7 bases map to TRBD1. The CDR3 spans 16 residues. V dropped 4 bases and J dropped 7; count of bases not matched to a gene: 15. CDR1 is SGHTA, CDR2 FQGNSA, per germline. CDR3 protein: CASSSPADRALDEAFF. DNA of the CDR3: TGTGCCAGCAGCTCACCCGCCGACAGGGCTCTCGATGAAGCTTTCTTT.

This clonotype was counted once. The genes are TRBV20-1 and TRBJ2-2; 12 nucleotides align to TRBD2. The J segment lost 6 bases and the V segment lost 2 bases, leaving 4 bases of the junction unmatched. CDR3 length equals 15 residues. Germline values: CDR1 DFQATT, CDR2 SNEGSKA (reference sequence). This CDR3 is CSARPLAGGPGELFF. CDR3 in DNA: TGCAGTGCTAGACCCCTAGCGGGGGGGCCCGGGGAGCTGTTTTTT.

For this clonotype: Since a much larger clone is just one base distant, this may be a read error. The chain carries TRBV7-6 and TRBJ1-1; D unresolved. Germline V gene lookup returns CDR1 SGHVS and CDR2 FNYEAQ. V was shortened by 4 bases and J by 6 bases, with 12 bases between the two germline ends. The CDR3 covers 13 residues. CDR3 protein: CASSWADGAEAFF. For the CDR3, the DNA is TGTGCCAGCAGCTGGGCGGATGGGGCTGAAGCTTTCTTT.

There are many counts of this clonotype. CDR3 amino acids: CASSLEDRGRTEAFF. CDR3 DNA: TGTGCCAGCAGCCTTGAAGACAGGGGCAGGACTGAAGCTTTCTTT. The chain joins TRBV7-9 to TRBJ1-1; 8 bases fit TRBD1. The CDR3 is 15 amino acids. Germline lookup yields CDR1 SEHNR and CDR2 FQNEAQ (reference sequence). Trimming at V came to 5 bases and at J to 5 bases, leaving 10 bases not matched to a gene.

This clonotype was detected a few times. The genes are TRBV3-1 and TRBJ1-4; no clear D gene. The V gene lost 0 bases and the J gene lost 8 bases, with 22 bases spanning the gap. From germline, CDR1 is LGHDT and CDR2 YNNKEL (reference sequence). There are 18 residues in the CDR3. The CDR3: CASSQDLALAGRGEKLFF. The CDR3 nucleotides are TGTGCCAGCAGCCAAGATCTTGCTTTGGCAGGACGAGGCGAAAAACTGTTTTTT. The full variable domain, rest sourced from reference TRBV3-1 and TRBJ1-4, is DTAVSQTPKYLVTQMGNDKSIKCEQNLGHDTMYWYKQDSKKFLKIMFSYNNKELIINETVPNRFSPKSPDKAHLNLHINSLELGDSAVYFCASSQDLALAGRGEKLFFGSGTQLSVL.

Notes on this clonotype: One junction end does not reproduce the germline sequence, and a read error may be involved. This sequence joins TRBV12-3 or TRBV12-4 and TRBJ1-2; D gene uncertain. The CDR3 has 11 residues. The CDR3 DNA sequence: TGTGCCAGCAGTCCTTTGGTCCAACCTCACTTC. This codes for CASSPLVQPHF.

This clonotype was observed a handful of times. V usage is TRBV7-6 and J usage is TRBJ2-7; TRBD2 might be the D (7 bases). The CDR3 spans 15 residues. Germline V gene sequence: CDR1 SGHVS, CDR2 FNYEAQ. The V and J ends lost 1 base and 5 bases respectively, with 15 bases between them. Here the CDR3 DNA reads TGTGCCAGCAGCTTAGTAGGGGGGGCAAACGACGAGCAGTACTTC. Translation: CASSLVGGANDEQYF.

This clonotype has just a few counts. The chain carries TRBV4-1 and TRBJ2-7; D is unclear. V dropped 0 bases and J dropped 7 bases, with 4 bases sitting between them. The CDR3 spans 11 residues. Germline-derived CDR1 and CDR2 are MGHRA and YSYEKL. CDR3 in amino acids: CASSQETEQYF. The DNA for the CDR3 is TGCGCCAGCAGCCAAGAGACGGAGCAGTACTTC.

The table lists this clonotype with a few counts. This chain uses TRBV6-2 or TRBV6-3 with TRBJ2-1; unclear D gene. Per the germline V gene, CDR1 is MNHEY and CDR2 is SVGEGT. The CDR3 is 13 amino acids. Trimming removed 10 bases from V and 2 bases from J, with 12 bases in between. The CDR3 nucleotides read TGTGCCATCCATGGTAAAACCTACAATGAGCAGTTCTTC. Encoded protein: CAIHGKTYNEQFF.

This chain joins TRBV19 and TRBJ2-7, with D possibly called TRBD1 or TRBD2 (5 bases each). Germline-derived CDR1 and CDR2 are LNHDA and SQIVND (reference sequence). This CDR3 is 14 amino acids long. V was shortened by 8 bases and J by 6 bases, with 20 bases between the two germline ends. Here the CDR3 reads CASGRDRGSGEQYF. The CDR3 coding sequence is TGTGCCAGTGGCCGGGACCGAGGGTCGGGCGAGCAGTACTTC.

This clonotype was counted ten times or more. The V and J genes are TRBV27 and TRBJ1-1, with 7 bases matching TRBD1. V gave up 3 bases and J gave up 1 base; unmatched junction bases: 2. Per germline, CDR1 MNHEY and CDR2 SMNVEV (reference sequence). This CDR3 region has 14 residues. CDR3 nucleotides: TGTGCCAGCAGTTTCGGGACAGAGAACACTGAAGCTTTCTTT. Its protein product is CASSFGTENTEAFF.

This chain uses TRBV7-6 with TRBJ2-2, with D unresolved. Germline V gene data show CDR1 as SGHVS and CDR2 as FNYEAQ. CDR3 length: 14 residues. The V and J ends lost 7 bases and 8 bases respectively, with 17 bases between them. The DNA of the CDR3 is TGTGCCAGCACTCCTCTACGGTATAGAGGGGAGCTGTTTTTT. Protein sequence: CASTPLRYRGELFF.

The V gene is TRBV12-5, the J gene TRBJ2-1; D tentatively fits TRBD1 or TRBD2 (5 bases each). The germline V and J ends were trimmed by 8 bases and 2 bases, with 10 bases remaining between them. The CDR3 length is 13 residues. Per germline, CDR1 LGHNT and CDR2 FRNRAP. The CDR3 loop reads CASLGDTYNEQFF. CDR3 bases: TGTGCTAGTTTGGGGGATACCTACAATGAGCAGTTCTTC.

This rearrangement joins TRBV7-6 to TRBJ2-3; D call uncertain. Germline V gene lookup returns CDR1 SGHVS and CDR2 FNYEAQ. The V and J ends lost 3 bases and 0 bases respectively, with 10 bases between them. This CDR3 comprises 15 residues. CDR3 amino acids: CASSFQEFSTDTQYF. The CDR3 DNA reads as TGTGCCAGCAGCTTCCAAGAATTTAGCACAGATACGCAGTATTTT.

The chain has TRBV14 and TRBJ1-1, with 7 bases matching TRBD1. CDR3 length: 14 residues. The V gene's germline CDR1 is SGHDN and CDR2 FVKESK. J was trimmed by 4 bases and V by 5 bases; bases with no gene match: 7. The CDR3 region is CASSVRAGGTEAFF. In nucleotides, the CDR3 is TGTGCCAGCAGCGTTCGTGCAGGGGGCACTGAAGCTTTCTTT.

The chain joins TRBV27 to TRBJ1-1, with a tentative D call TRBD1 (6 bases). The V end lost 6 bases, the J end lost 5 bases, and 16 bases lay between the germline ends. Germline V lookup: CDR1 MNHEY, CDR2 SMNVEV (reference sequence). The CDR3 is 14 residues long. This CDR3 reads CASSRRGTITEAFF. CDR3 nucleotide sequence: TGTGCCAGCAGCCGAAGGGGGACAATAACTGAAGCTTTCTTT.

This clonotype was picked up a small number of times. V and J are TRBV6-2 or TRBV6-3 and TRBJ1-6; D not resolved. Germline values: CDR1 MNHEY, CDR2 SVGEGT. The V gene lost 2 bases and the J gene lost 0 bases, with 11 bases spanning the gap. The CDR3 extends over 17 amino acids. CDR3 DNA sequence: TGTGCCAGCAGTTACCTTCAGGAGAGCTCCTATAATTCACCCCTCCACTTT. Translation gives CASSYLQESSYNSPLHF.

This clonotype has a handful of counts. The genes are TRBV2 and TRBJ2-3, with 8 bases matching TRBD2. The CDR3 has 17 residues. CDR1 and CDR2 from the germline V gene are SNHLY and FYNNEI. Trimming at V came to 6 bases and at J to 4 bases, leaving 15 bases not matched to a gene. The CDR3 loop reads CASREDSGGWYSDTQYF. CDR3 nucleotide sequence: TGTGCCAGCAGGGAGGACAGCGGGGGCTGGTATTCAGATACGCAGTATTTT.

This chain connects TRBV7-9 to TRBJ2-2; a possible D gene is TRBD2 (5 bases). This CDR3 spans 14 amino acids. CDR1 and CDR2 from the germline V gene are SEHNR and FQNEAQ (reference sequence). V lost 5 bases to trimming and J lost 4 bases, with 11 bases between them. The CDR3 DNA reads TGTGCCAGCAGCGGGTTGGACTCCACCGGGGAGCTGTTTTTT. Translating gives CASSGLDSTGELFF.

This clonotype has more than one count but fewer than ten. This chain connects TRBV15 to TRBJ2-1, with D perhaps matching TRBD2 (5 bases). CDR1 and CDR2 from the germline V gene are LNHNV and YYDKDF (reference sequence). The V end lost 4 bases, the J end lost 0 bases, and 10 bases lay between the germline ends. The CDR3 has 15 residues. The CDR3 spells CATSIWESSYNEQFF. The CDR3 DNA sequence: TGTGCCACCAGCATATGGGAGAGCTCCTACAATGAGCAGTTCTTC.